Listed here are 26 T cell receptor beta chains from one sample, sequenced in a study of vaccination and CD4 T cells after COVID-19 (dated by TCRdb to 2021 to 2024). These receptors are not linked to any known antigen. Library generation was performed with PCR. Sequenced using an Illumina iSeq 100. TCR sequencing of DNA from cultured CD4+ T cells used the Oncomine TCR Beta short-read assay at the Johns Hopkins FTIC core. TCRdb's own reprocessing of the public reads used fastp at Q25 and MiXCR and kept productive beta chains. When rows share a CDR3 protein, they turn into one entry using the most common DNA and genes. In this sample the table shows more than 15,000 distinct CDR3 sequences, 47% of which occur a single time. Under 4.5% of the sample lies in the top ten. The intended sense of this specimen's treatment or condition label: roughly 11-day PBMC culture with coronavirus spike peptide pools or control peptides (ViraFEST assay).

The material was CD4+ T cells from blood, cultured in vitro, obtained before SARS-CoV-2 vaccination. These receptors all stem from a human donor who had recovered from COVID-19.

This chain joins TRBV6-5 and TRBJ2-5, with D possibly TRBD2 on 6 matching bases. There are 13 residues in the CDR3. The V gene lost 4 bases and the J gene lost 5 bases, with 11 bases spanning the gap. Germline V gives CDR1 MNHEY, CDR2 SVGAGI. The DNA of the CDR3 is TGTGCCAGCAGTTTGGTCCGGGGGGAGACCCAGTACTTC. Encoded protein: CASSLVRGETQYF.

The rearrangement joins TRBV20-1 to TRBJ2-2; 8 bases align to TRBD2. The CDR3 has 14 amino acids. CDR1 and CDR2 from the germline V gene are DFQATT and SNEGSKA (reference sequence). V shed 0 bases and J 4 bases; nucleotides not matched to a gene: 1. DNA for the CDR3: TGCAGTGCTAGAGAGGGGACTAGCACCGGGGAGCTGTTTTTT. Its protein product is CSAREGTSTGELFF.

This clonotype came up a few times. This chain connects TRBV28 to TRBJ1-5; tentative D call: TRBD1 (5 bases). This CDR3 has 15 amino acids. The V gene's germline CDR1 is MDHEN and CDR2 SYDVKM. V was clipped by 3 bases and J by 1 base, with 10 bases between them. The CDR3 loop reads CASSFRGGSNQPQHF. CDR3 DNA sequence: TGTGCCAGCAGTTTCCGCGGGGGGAGCAATCAGCCCCAGCATTTT.

The rearrangement joins TRBV20-1 to TRBJ2-2; 8 nucleotides agree with TRBD2. This CDR3 spans 15 amino acids. Germline CDR1 DFQATT, CDR2 SNEGSKA (reference sequence). With V trimmed by 5 bases and J by 5 bases, 10 bases remained unmatched. The CDR3 DNA is TGCAGTGCTCGGCGGGCGGGAGGTCGAACCGGGGAGCTGTTTTTT. Protein sequence: CSARRAGGRTGELFF.

This CDR3 is CASSYGGRGGYTF. In DNA form, the CDR3 reads TGTGCCAGCAGTTACGGGGGGCGAGGAGGCTACACCTTC. J is TRBJ1-2 and V is TRBV6-5, with D possibly matching TRBD1 (6 bases). Trimming stripped 2 bases from V and 8 bases from J, with 12 bases between. This CDR3 is 13 amino acids long. Germline values: CDR1 MNHEY, CDR2 SVGAGI.

This clonotype was seen more than once but under ten times. This chain connects TRBV2 to TRBJ2-3; D is unclear. Germline CDR1 is SNHLY and CDR2 is FYNNEI. Trimming cost V 2 bases and J 1 base, with 4 bases left between them. The CDR3 length is 13 residues. CDR3 DNA sequence: TGTGCCAGCAGTGAAAGGGGCACAGATACGCAGTATTTT. Amino acid sequence: CASSERGTDTQYF.

The V gene is TRBV7-2, the J gene TRBJ2-5, with 7 bases identical to TRBD2. V shed 0 bases and J 5 bases; nucleotides not matched to a gene: 6. Germline CDR1 is SGHTA and CDR2 is FQGNSA. The CDR3 loop spans 15 amino acids. The CDR3 coding sequence is TGTGCCAGCAGCTTAGCGGGGGGGAAGGACGAGACCCAGTACTTC. Amino acid sequence: CASSLAGGKDETQYF.

This clonotype came up a few times. It is unclear where the CDR3 begins or ends on the DNA, so no DNA is shown, and the CDR3 is as TCRdb lists it. The gene calls are TRBV28 and TRBJ1-5. The CDR3 is made up of 14 amino acids, end residues included. Germline values: CDR1 MDHEN, CDR2 SYDVKM. Here the CDR3 reads CASRAQSELSPSIF.

This clonotype came up a few times. The V gene is TRBV11-3, the J gene TRBJ2-7, with 7 positions matching TRBD2. The J segment lost 2 bases and the V segment lost 1 base, leaving 11 bases of the junction unmatched. CDR1 and CDR2 from the germline V gene are SGHNT and YENEEA. This CDR3 region has 17 residues. CDR3 bases: TGTGCCAGCAGCTTAGGGGGGATGGCTAGCGGAGCCTACGAGCAGTACTTC. Translating it yields CASSLGGMASGAYEQYF.

V is TRBV6-1 and J is TRBJ1-1; weak D call: TRBD1 (6 bases). The CDR3 is 14 amino acids. Germline lookup yields CDR1 MNHNS and CDR2 SASEGT. The CDR3 loop reads CATHGSGERTEAFF. Written as DNA, the CDR3 is TGTGCGACCCATGGGTCAGGGGAGAGGACTGAAGCTTTCTTT.

This clonotype was observed a handful of times. This chain uses TRBV20-1 with TRBJ1-6; D is uncertain. The CDR3 is 14 amino acids. V was cut by 6 bases and J by 7 bases, with 16 bases left in between. CDR1 and CDR2 from the germline V gene are DFQATT and SNEGSKA (reference sequence). The CDR3: CSAVLVEGNSPLHF. The CDR3 DNA reads as TGCAGTGCGGTGCTAGTAGAGGGAAATTCACCCCTCCACTTT.

This clonotype has more than one count but fewer than ten. J is TRBJ2-3 and V is TRBV6-1; 9 bases are a match to TRBD1. This CDR3 is 12 amino acids long. V lost 7 bases and J lost 15; bases outside the gene matches: 11. Germline-derived CDR1 and CDR2 are MNHNS and SASEGT. Here the CDR3 reads CASTTLGTGSYF. The CDR3 DNA sequence: TGTGCCAGCACAACCCTTGGGACAGGGTCTTATTTT.

The V call is TRBV2, the J call TRBJ2-7, with 8 bases that match TRBD1. The CDR3 consists of 14 residues. The germline CDR1 and CDR2 sequences are SNHLY and FYNNEI. J lost 2 bases, V lost 7 bases, and 7 bases had no gene match. CDR3 loop: CASTLDRATYEQYF. In nucleotides, the CDR3 is TGTGCCAGCACCCTGGACAGGGCTACCTACGAGCAGTACTTC.

V is TRBV6-1 and J is TRBJ1-1; a weak D match, TRBD1 (5 bases). Germline V CDR1 and CDR2: MNHNS, SASEGT. V gave up 7 bases and J gave up 0 bases, with 15 bases separating them. This CDR3 has 15 residues. CDR3 coding DNA: TGTGCCAGCAACAAAGGGGAGGGAATGAACACTGAAGCTTTCTTT. This encodes CASNKGEGMNTEAFF.

The J gene is TRBJ2-6, the V gene TRBV18, with D possibly being TRBD1 (6 bases). Germline loops: CDR1 KGHSH, CDR2 LQKENI. This CDR3 has 15 residues. The germline V and J ends were trimmed by 5 bases and 0 bases, with 8 bases remaining between them. The CDR3 loop reads CASSDRRSGANVLTF. CDR3 sequence (DNA): TGTGCCAGCTCAGACAGGCGCTCTGGGGCCAACGTCCTGACTTTC.

This sequence joins TRBV19 and TRBJ1-2; 12 bases line up with TRBD1. V trimming: 6 bases; J trimming: 8 bases; junction bases outside the gene matches: 7. The length of the CDR3 is 14 residues. CDR1 is LNHDA and CDR2 is SQIVND in the germline V gene (reference sequence). For the CDR3, the DNA is TGTGCCAGTAGAACAACCGGGACAGGGGGCGGCTACACCTTC. Translated: CASRTTGTGGGYTF. The full variable domain, in which reference TRBV19 and TRBJ1-2 provide the parts outside the CDR3, is DGGITQSPKYLFRKEGQNVTLSCEQNLNHDAMYWYRQDPGQGLRLIYYSQIVNDFQKGDIAEGYSVSREKKESFPLTVTSAQKNPTAFYLCASRTTGTGGGYTFGSGTRLTVV.

The V gene is TRBV24-1, the J gene TRBJ2-1; D unclear. Germline CDR1 KGHDR, CDR2 SFDVKD. The CDR3 spans 13 residues. The V gene lost 6 bases and the J gene lost 9 bases, with 14 bases spanning the gap. This CDR3 reads CATSTESQAEQFF. The CDR3 nucleotides read TGTGCCACCAGTACCGAATCCCAGGCTGAGCAGTTCTTC.

This chain links TRBV28 with TRBJ1-1, with a tentative D call TRBD1 (5 bases). The CDR3 loop spans 12 amino acids. Germline V CDR1 and CDR2: MDHEN, SYDVKM. Trimming removed 4 bases at V and 4 bases at J, with 7 bases between. The CDR3 sequence is CASSSGGTEAFF. As DNA, the CDR3 is TGTGCCAGCAGTTCCGGGGGCACTGAAGCTTTCTTT.

V and J are TRBV19 and TRBJ1-5; 8 bases line up with TRBD1. This CDR3 comprises 16 residues. CDR1 is LNHDA, CDR2 SQIVND, per germline (reference sequence). Losses at the gene ends were 5 bases for V and 2 bases for J; bases not matched to a gene: 8. The CDR3 spells CASSGRGQGGNQPQHF. The CDR3 coding sequence is TGTGCCAGTAGTGGCCGAGGACAGGGTGGCAATCAGCCCCAGCATTTT.

The chain is built from TRBV6-1 and TRBJ1-1, with TRBD1 matching over 8 bases. This CDR3 spans 15 amino acids. Germline trimming cut 5 bases from V and 6 bases from J; bases unmatched to any gene: 11. CDR1 and CDR2 from the germline V gene are MNHNS and SASEGT. The CDR3, as DNA: TGTGCCAGCAGTCCCCTCGGACAGGGAAGCGCTGAAGCTTTCTTT. Residues: CASSPLGQGSAEAFF.

This clonotype has more than one count but fewer than ten. J is TRBJ1-2 and V is TRBV7-2; D unclear. V was trimmed by 1 base and J by 7 bases, leaving 13 bases between them. Per the germline V gene, CDR1 is SGHTA and CDR2 is FQGNSA. The CDR3 consists of 14 residues. Here the CDR3 reads CASSLDASWGGYTF. The CDR3 coding sequence is TGTGCCAGCAGCTTAGATGCCTCCTGGGGTGGCTACACCTTC.

V gene TRBV20-1 combines with J gene TRBJ2-2; a weak D match, TRBD1 (5 bases). CDR3 size: 14 residues. Per the germline V gene, CDR1 is DFQATT and CDR2 is SNEGSKA (reference sequence). V lost 2 bases and J lost 0, with 7 bases in between. In DNA form, the CDR3 reads TGCAGTGCTAGAAAGACAGCGAACACCGGGGAGCTGTTTTTT. Its translation is CSARKTANTGELFF.

This chain connects TRBV20-1 to TRBJ1-1; unclear D gene. The CDR3 loop spans 10 amino acids. V shed 5 bases and J shed 5 bases, with 6 bases lying between them. Germline V gene sequence: CDR1 DFQATT, CDR2 SNEGSKA (reference sequence). The CDR3 here is CSAGRTEAFF. In nucleotides, the CDR3 is TGCAGTGCTGGGCGAACTGAAGCTTTCTTT.

This sequence joins TRBV11-2 and TRBJ1-5; 7 bases align to TRBD1. V shed 5 bases and J 1 base; nucleotides not matched to a gene: 8. The CDR3 contains 16 residues. Germline V gene sequence: CDR1 SGHAT, CDR2 FQNNGV. The CDR3 sequence is CASSTGTASSNQPQHF. CDR3 sequence (DNA): TGTGCCAGCAGCACCGGGACAGCATCGAGCAATCAGCCCCAGCATTTT.

V and J are TRBV5-1 and TRBJ2-1; D unclear. The CDR3 covers 11 residues. V lost 4 bases to trimming and J lost 10 bases, with 9 bases between them. Germline V gives CDR1 SGHRS, CDR2 YFSETQ. CDR3: CASSAEYEQFF. The CDR3 DNA follows: TGCGCCAGCAGCGCGGAATACGAGCAGTTCTTC.

This clonotype was observed a handful of times. V gene TRBV15 combines with J gene TRBJ1-1, with D possibly matching TRBD1 (6 bases). This CDR3 region has 15 residues. V was trimmed by 5 bases and J by 4 bases, leaving 17 bases between them. Germline CDR1 reads LNHNV; CDR2 reads YYDKDF (reference sequence). The CDR3 sequence is CATSGLQGRGTEAFF. DNA for the CDR3: TGTGCCACCAGCGGACTACAGGGTAGGGGCACTGAAGCTTTCTTT.